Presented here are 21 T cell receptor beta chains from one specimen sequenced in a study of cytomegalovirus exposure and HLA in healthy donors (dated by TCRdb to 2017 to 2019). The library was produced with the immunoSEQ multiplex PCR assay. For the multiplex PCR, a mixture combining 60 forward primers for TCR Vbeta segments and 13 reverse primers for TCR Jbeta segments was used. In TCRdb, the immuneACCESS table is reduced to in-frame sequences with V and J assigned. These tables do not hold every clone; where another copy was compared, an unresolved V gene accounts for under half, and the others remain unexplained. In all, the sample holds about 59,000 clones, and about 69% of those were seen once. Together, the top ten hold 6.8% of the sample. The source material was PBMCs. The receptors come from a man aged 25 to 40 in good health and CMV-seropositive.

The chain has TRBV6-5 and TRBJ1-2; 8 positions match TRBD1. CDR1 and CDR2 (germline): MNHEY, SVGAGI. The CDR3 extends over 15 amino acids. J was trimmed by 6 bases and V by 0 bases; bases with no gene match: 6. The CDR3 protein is CASSYSDRAGDGYTF. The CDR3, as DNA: TGTGCCAGCAGTTACTCGGACAGGGCTGGTGATGGCTACACCTTC.

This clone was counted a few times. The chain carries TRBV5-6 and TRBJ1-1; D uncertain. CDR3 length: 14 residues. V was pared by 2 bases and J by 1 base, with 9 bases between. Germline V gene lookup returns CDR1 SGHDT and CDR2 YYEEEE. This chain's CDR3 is CASSFFGKNTEAFF. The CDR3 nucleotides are TGTGCCAGCAGCTTTTTCGGGAAGAACACTGAAGCTTTCTTT.

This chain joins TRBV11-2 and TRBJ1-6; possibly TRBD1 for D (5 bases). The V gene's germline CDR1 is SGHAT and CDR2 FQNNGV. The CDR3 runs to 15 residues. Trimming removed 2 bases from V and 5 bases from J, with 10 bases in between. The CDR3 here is CASSLTGRNNSPLHF. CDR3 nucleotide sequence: TGTGCCAGCAGCTTAACAGGCAGGAATAATTCACCCCTCCACTTT.

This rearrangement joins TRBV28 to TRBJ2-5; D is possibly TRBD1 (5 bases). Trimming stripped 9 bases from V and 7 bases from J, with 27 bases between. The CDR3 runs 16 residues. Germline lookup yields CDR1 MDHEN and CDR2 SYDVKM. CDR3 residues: CASRKRSAAQGSTQYF. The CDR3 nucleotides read TGTGCCAGTAGAAAAAGGTCGGCGGCCCAGGGTTCGACCCAGTACTTC.

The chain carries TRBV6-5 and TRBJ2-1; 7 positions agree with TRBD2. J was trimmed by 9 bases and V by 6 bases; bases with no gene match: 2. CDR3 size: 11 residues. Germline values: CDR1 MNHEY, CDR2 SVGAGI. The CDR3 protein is CASRREGEQFF. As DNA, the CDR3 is TGTGCCAGCAGGAGGGAGGGTGAGCAGTTCTTC.

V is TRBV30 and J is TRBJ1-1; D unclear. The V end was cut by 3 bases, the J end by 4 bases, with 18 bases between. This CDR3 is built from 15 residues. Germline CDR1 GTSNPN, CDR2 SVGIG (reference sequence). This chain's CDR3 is CAWSKAARPGTEAFF. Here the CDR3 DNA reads TGTGCCTGGAGCAAAGCCGCACGGCCGGGCACTGAAGCTTTCTTT.

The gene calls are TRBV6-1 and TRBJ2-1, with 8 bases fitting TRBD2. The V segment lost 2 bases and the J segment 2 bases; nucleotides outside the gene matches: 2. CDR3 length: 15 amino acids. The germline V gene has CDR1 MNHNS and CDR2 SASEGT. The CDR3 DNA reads TGTGCCAGCAGTGAAACGCGGGGGGCCTACAATGAGCAGTTCTTC. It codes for CASSETRGAYNEQFF.

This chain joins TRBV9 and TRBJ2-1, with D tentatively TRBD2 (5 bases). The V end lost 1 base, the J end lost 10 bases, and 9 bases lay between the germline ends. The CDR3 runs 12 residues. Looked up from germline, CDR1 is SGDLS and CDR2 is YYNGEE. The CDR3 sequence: CASSVLREEQFF. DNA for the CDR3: TGTGCCAGCAGCGTACTGAGGGAAGAGCAGTTCTTC.

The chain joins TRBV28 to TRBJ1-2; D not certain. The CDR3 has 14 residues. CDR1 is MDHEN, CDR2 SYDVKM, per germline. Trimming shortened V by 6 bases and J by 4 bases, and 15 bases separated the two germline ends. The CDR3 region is CASSLNPAVYGYTF. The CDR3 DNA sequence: TGTGCCAGCAGCCTAAACCCGGCGGTCTATGGCTACACCTTC.

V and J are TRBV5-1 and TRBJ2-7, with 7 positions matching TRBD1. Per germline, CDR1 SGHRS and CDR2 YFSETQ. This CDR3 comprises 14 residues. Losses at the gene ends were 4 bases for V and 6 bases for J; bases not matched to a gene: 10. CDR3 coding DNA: TGCGCCAGCAGCATGACAGGGAATCAAGGCGAGCAGTACTTC. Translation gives CASSMTGNQGEQYF.

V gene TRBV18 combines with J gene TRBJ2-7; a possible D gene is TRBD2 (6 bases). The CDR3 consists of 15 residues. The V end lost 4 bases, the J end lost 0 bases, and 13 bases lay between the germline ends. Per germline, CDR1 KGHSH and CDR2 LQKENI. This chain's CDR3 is CASSQPGLPSYEQYF. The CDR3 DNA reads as TGTGCCAGCTCACAACCGGGACTCCCCTCCTACGAGCAGTACTTC.

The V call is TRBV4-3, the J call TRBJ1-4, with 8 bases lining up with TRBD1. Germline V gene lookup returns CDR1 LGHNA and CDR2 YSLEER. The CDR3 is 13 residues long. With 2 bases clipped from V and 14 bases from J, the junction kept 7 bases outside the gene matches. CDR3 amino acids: CASSQLQGGGLFF. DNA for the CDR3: TGCGCCAGCAGCCAATTACAGGGGGGCGGTCTGTTTTTT.

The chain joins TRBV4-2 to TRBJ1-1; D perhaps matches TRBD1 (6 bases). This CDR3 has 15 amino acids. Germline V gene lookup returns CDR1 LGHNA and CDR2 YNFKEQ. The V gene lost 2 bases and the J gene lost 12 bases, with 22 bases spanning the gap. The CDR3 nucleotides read TGTGCCAGCAGCCAATTACGGGGGGGCATCCCCGGCCCTTTCTTT. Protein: CASSQLRGGIPGPFF.

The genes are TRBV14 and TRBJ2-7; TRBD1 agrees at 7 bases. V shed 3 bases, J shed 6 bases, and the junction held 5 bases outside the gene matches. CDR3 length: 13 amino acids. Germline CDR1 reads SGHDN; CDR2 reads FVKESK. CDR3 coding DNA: TGTGCCAGCAGCCAGGGCCAGGGGGTCGAGCAGTACTTC. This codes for CASSQGQGVEQYF.

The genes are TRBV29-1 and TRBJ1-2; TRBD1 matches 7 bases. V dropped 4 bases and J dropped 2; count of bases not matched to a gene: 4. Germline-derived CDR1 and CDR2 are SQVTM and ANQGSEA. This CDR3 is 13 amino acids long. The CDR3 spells CSVGTGVNYGYTF. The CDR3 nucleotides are TGCAGCGTTGGTACAGGGGTAAACTATGGCTACACCTTC.

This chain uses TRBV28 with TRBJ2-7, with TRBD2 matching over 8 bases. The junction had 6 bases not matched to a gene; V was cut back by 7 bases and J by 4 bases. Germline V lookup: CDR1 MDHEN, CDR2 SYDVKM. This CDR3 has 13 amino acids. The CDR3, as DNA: TGTGCCAGCACTACGGGAGGGAGATACGAGCAGTACTTC. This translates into CASTTGGRYEQYF.

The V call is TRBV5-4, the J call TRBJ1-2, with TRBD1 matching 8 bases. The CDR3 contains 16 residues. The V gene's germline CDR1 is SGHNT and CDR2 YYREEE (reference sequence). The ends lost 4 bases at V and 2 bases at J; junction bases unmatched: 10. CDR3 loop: CASSKPGQGRNYGYTF. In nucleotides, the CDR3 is TGTGCCAGCAGCAAACCTGGACAGGGCCGAAACTATGGCTACACCTTC.

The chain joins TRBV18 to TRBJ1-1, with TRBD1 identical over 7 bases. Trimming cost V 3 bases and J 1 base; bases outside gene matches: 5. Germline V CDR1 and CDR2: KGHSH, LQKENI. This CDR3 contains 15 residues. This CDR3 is CASSPWGQSNTEAFF. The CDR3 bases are TGTGCCAGCTCACCTTGGGGACAGTCGAACACTGAAGCTTTCTTT.

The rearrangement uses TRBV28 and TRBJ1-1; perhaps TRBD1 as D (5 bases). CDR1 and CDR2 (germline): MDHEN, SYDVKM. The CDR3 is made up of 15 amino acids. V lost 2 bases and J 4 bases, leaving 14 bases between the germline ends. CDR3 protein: CASSLGGDVRTEAFF. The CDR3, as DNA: TGTGCCAGCAGTTTAGGGGGGGATGTTCGCACTGAAGCTTTCTTT. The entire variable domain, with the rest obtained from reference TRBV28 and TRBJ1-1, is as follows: DVKVTQSSRYLVKRTGEKVFLECVQDMDHENMFWYRQDPGLGLRLIYFSYDVKMKEKGDIPEGYSVSREKKERFSLILESASTNQTSMYLCASSLGGDVRTEAFFGQGTRLTVV.

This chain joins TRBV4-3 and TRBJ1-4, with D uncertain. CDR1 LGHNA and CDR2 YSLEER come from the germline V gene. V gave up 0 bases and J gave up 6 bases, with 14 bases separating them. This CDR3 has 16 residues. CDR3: CASSQEAGWTDEKLFF. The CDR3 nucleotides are TGCGCCAGCAGCCAAGAAGCGGGCTGGACTGATGAAAAACTGTTTTTT.

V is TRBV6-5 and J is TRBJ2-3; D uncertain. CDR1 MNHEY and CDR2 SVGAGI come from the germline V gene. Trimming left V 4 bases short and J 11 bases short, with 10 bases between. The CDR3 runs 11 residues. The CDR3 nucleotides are TGTGCCAGCAGTTCCTCGCTTAGGCAGTATTTT. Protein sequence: CASSSSLRQYF.